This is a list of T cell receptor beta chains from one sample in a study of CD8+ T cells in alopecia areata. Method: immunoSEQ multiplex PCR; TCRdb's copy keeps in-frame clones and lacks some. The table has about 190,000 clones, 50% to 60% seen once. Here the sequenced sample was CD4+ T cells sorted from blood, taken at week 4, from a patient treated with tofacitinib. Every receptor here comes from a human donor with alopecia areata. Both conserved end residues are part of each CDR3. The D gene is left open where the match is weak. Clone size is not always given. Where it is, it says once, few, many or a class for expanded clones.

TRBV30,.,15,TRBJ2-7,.,CAYTRGGTPSYEQYF,TGTGCCTACACTAGGGGGGGGACACCTTCCTACGAGCAGTACTTC
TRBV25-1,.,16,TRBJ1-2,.,CASSDLYRLPAVGYTF,TGTGCCAGCAGTGATTTATACAGGCTCCCGGCGGTTGGCTACACCTTC
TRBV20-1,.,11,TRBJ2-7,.,CSAYIGSEQYF,TGCAGTGCCTACATCGGGAGCGAGCAGTACTTC
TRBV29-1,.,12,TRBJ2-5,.,CSVFTPLETQYF,TGCAGCGTTTTCACACCTTTGGAGACCCAGTACTTC
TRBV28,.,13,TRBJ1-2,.,CASRKGQPYGYTF,TGTGCCAGCAGAAAGGGACAACCGTATGGCTACACCTTC
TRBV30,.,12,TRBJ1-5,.,CAWSAQREPQHF,TGTGCCTGGAGTGCCCAGCGTGAGCCCCAGCATTTT
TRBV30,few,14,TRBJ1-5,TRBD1,CAWSTGGLGQPQHF,TGTGCCTGGAGTACAGGGGGCCTTGGTCAGCCCCAGCATTTT
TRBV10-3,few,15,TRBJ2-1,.,CATGVTGEVGPEQFF,TGTGCCACCGGGGTGACGGGAGAGGTCGGTCCCGAGCAGTTCTTC
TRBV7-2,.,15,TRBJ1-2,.,CASSLVGGSSYGYTF,TGTGCCAGCAGCTTAGTGGGGGGATCTTCCTATGGCTACACCTTC
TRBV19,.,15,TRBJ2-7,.,CASSDYFRGPYEQYF,TGTGCCAGTAGTGACTATTTCCGGGGACCCTACGAGCAGTACTTC